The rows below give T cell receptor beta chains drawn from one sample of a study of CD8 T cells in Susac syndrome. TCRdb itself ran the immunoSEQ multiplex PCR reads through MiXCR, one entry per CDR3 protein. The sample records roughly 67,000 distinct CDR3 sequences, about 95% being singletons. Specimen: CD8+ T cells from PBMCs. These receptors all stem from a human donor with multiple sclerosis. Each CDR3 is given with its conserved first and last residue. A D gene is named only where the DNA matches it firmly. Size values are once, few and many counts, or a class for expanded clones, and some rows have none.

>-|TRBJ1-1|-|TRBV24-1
TGTGCCACCAGTGATTTCGGCAGGGAGGGATACTACACTGAAGCTTTCTTT
CATSDFGREGYYTEAFF
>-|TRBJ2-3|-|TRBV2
TGTGCCAGCAGTGAGGCAGGGGCACGCACAGATACGCAGTATTTT
CASSEAGARTDTQYF
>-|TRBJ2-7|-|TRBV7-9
TGTGCCAGCAGCCCCCGGTTTGACGAGCAGTACTTC
CASSPRFDEQYF
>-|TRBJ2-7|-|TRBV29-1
TGCAGCGCTTACTTACAGGACGGTTACGAGCAGTACTTC
CSAYLQDGYEQYF
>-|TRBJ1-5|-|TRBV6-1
TGTGCCAGCAGCAAGGGGAAGCCCCAGCATTTT
CASSKGKPQHF
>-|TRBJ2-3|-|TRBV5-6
TGTGCCAGCAGCTTGGCGGGGGCTCTATGGCGTACGCAGTATTTT
CASSLAGALWRTQYF
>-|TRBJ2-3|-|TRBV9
TGTGCCAGCAGCGTAGAAAACGGAAACACAGATACGCAGTATTTT
CASSVENGNTDTQYF
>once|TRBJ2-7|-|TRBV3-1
TGTGCCAGCAGCCAAGTAGCGGTTCCCTACGAGCAGTACTTC
CASSQVAVPYEQYF
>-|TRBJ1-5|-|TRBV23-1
TGCGCCAGCAGTCTGGGGAGGGTTCAGCCCCAGCATTTT
CASSLGRVQPQHF
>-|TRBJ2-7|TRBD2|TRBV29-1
TGCAGCGTTGGGTCAGGGAGGGGGCAGTACTTC
CSVGSGRGQYF
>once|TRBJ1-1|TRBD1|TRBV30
TGTGCCTGGAGTATACAGGGGAGTGGATGGAACACTGAAGCTTTCTTT
CAWSIQGSGWNTEAFF
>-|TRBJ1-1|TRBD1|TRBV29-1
TGCAGCGTTGACGGACAGGGGACTGAAGCTTTCTTT
CSVDGQGTEAFF
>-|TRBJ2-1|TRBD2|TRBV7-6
TGTGCCAGCAGCCCTAGCGGGAGATCCAATGAGCAGTTCTTC
CASSPSGRSNEQFF
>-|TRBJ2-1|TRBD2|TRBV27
TGTGCCAGCAGTCCAGGGACTAGCGGGAGGGTGAATGAGCAGTTCTTC
CASSPGTSGRVNEQFF
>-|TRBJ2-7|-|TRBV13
TGTGCCAGCAGCATTGGGACGGCGAGCTCCTACGAGCAGTACTTC
CASSIGTASSYEQYF
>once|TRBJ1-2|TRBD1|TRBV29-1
TGCAGCGTCTACAGGGGGGGAATGAGCTTC
CSVYRGGMSF
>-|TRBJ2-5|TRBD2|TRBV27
TGTGCCAGCAGTTCCGGAGCGGGAGGCTGGATGGAGACCCAGTACTTC
CASSSGAGGWMETQYF
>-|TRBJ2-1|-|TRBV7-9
TGTGCCAGCCTCGGGGTGGGCCAGAGTGGCAATGAGCAGTTCTTC
CASLGVGQSGNEQFF
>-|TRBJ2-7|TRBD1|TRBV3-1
TGTGCCAGCAGCCAAGATCAGGGACAGGAGACCTACGAGCAGTACTTC
CASSQDQGQETYEQYF
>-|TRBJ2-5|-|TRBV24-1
TGTGCCACCAGTGACACCAGGGGGGCCCAAGAGACCCAGTACTTC
CATSDTRGAQETQYF
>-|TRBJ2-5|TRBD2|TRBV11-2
TGTGCCAGCAGCTTTGCGGGACTAGCGACGCGGGGCCAAGAGACCCAGTACTTC
CASSFAGLATRGQETQYF
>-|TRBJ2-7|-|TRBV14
TGTGCCAGCAGCCGATATCAGGGTATCGACGAGCAGTACTTC
CASSRYQGIDEQYF
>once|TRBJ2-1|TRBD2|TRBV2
TGTGCCAGCTTCGGCGGGAGAGGTAACAATGAGCAGTTCTTC
CASFGGRGNNEQFF
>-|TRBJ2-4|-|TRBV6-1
TGTGCCAGCAGCATATCGCAGTCTACTCTAGCCAAAAACATTCAGTACTTC
CASSISQSTLAKNIQYF
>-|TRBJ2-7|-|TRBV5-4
TGTGCCAGCAGCTTGGAGGGGGGGGAGCAGTACTTC
CASSLEGGEQYF
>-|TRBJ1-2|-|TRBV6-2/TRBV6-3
TGTGCCAGCAGTTACGACGGACCCCTCCGTGGCTACACCTTC
CASSYDGPLRGYTF
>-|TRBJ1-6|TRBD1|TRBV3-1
TGTGCCAGCAGCCGCAGGGGGCTCGATAATTCACCCCTCCACTTT
CASSRRGLDNSPLHF
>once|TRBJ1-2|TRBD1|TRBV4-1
TGCGCCAGCAGCCAAGGTCGCATTCGGGACAGGGGCGTTAACTATGGCTACACCTTC
CASSQGRIRDRGVNYGYTF
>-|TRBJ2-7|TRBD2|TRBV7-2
TGTGCCAGCAGCTTAGTGTTGCGGGAGGCTGTCGAGCAGTACTTC
CASSLVLREAVEQYF
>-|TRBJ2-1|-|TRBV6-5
TGTGCCACCAACAGGGACCTCTCCTACAATGAGCAGTTCTTC
CATNRDLSYNEQFF
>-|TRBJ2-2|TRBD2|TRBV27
TGTGCCAGCAGGGGCGGGACTAGCGGGGCGGGCGGGGAGCTGTTTTTT
CASRGGTSGAGGELFF
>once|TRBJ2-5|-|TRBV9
TGTGCCAGCAGCGCGGGGAGCTTCCAAGAGACCCAGTACTTC
CASSAGSFQETQYF
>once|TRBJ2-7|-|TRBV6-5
TGTGCCAGCAGTTACGAGGGGACTGGTCCCTCCTACGAGCAGTACTTC
CASSYEGTGPSYEQYF
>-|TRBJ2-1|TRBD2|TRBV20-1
TGCAGTGCTAGAGGAGGTAGCGGGGGGGTGGGTGAGCAGTTCTTC
CSARGGSGGVGEQFF
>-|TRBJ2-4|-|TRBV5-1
TGCGCCAGCAGCTTGGAAGGGGGGATAAACATTCAGTACTTC
CASSLEGGINIQYF
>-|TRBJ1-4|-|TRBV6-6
TGTGCCAGCAGTTACTCCCACATGGAAAAACTGTTTTTT
CASSYSHMEKLFF
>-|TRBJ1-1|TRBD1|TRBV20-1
TGCAGTGCTAGTTCGGTACAGGGGACGACTGAAGCTTTCTTT
CSASSVQGTTEAFF
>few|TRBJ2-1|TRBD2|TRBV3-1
TGTGCCAGCAGCTTCGGACTAGCGGGAGGGTGGGACAATGAGCAGTTCTTC
CASSFGLAGGWDNEQFF
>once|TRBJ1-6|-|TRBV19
TGTGCCAGTGGACCGGGGAATAATTCACCCCTCCACTTT
CASGPGNNSPLHF
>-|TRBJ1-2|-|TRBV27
TGTGCCAGCAGCCCCGCAGGACCACCCGCTAACTATGGCTACACCTTC
CASSPAGPPANYGYTF
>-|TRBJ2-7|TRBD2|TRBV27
TGTGCCAGCAGTCCACGGACTAGCGGGGCCTCCTACGAGCAGTACTTC
CASSPRTSGASYEQYF
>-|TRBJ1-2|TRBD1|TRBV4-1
TGCGCCAGCAGCCAAGAGTCGACAGGGTCCTATGGCTACACCTTC
CASSQESTGSYGYTF